This T cell receptor gamma chain was obtained from a study of gammadelta T cells in human blood. The CDR3 is 15 amino acids. Remarks on this clone: What it binds is not known. A far larger clone is just one base off, so this is likely a read error.

With CATT, TCRdb re-called clones from the RT-PCR reads. In total, the table holds just under 100 gamma-chain clones. Overall study findings and caveats: Polyclonal expansion of innate γδ T cells after birth appeared microbially driven.

The sample taken for sequencing was Vgamma9Vdelta2 gamma-delta T cells from adult blood. The J gene was reported as TRGJP; the V gene went uncalled. This sequence originates from a human donor. CDR3 in DNA: TGTGCCTTGTGGGAGGCTCCCATGGGCAAAAAAATCAAGGTTTTT. Its protein is CALWEAPMGKKIKVF.